The 28 T cell receptor beta chains reported below all come from one sample, sequenced in a study of identical twins. TCRdb re-called the 5' RACE reads through MiXCR, storing one row per CDR3 protein. The sample has just under 650,000 distinct CDR3 sequences; just over 7% are singletons. The sample was also reused in another study, on yellow fever vaccine responses in identical twins.

The source material was PBMCs. These receptors came from a woman under 30 in good health.

For the CDR3, the DNA is TGTGCCAGCAGCTCGGGACAGGGTTTCCTCACCCAGTACTTC. Amino acid sequence: CASSSGQGFLTQYF. The chain links TRBV7-2 to TRBJ2-7; 9 nucleotides line up with TRBD1. Per germline, CDR1 SGHTA and CDR2 FQGNSA. This CDR3 has 14 amino acids. V dropped 4 bases and J dropped 10; count of bases not matched to a gene: 11.

This clonotype came up many times. This chain connects TRBV4-1 to TRBJ1-1, with D possibly TRBD1 on 5 matching bases. The CDR3 has 14 amino acids. V gave up 1 base and J gave up 4 bases, with 10 bases separating them. The germline CDR1 and CDR2 sequences are MGHRA and YSYEKL. The CDR3 region is CASSQVGVTTEAFF. As DNA, the CDR3 is TGCGCCAGCAGCCAAGTGGGGGTGACCACTGAAGCTTTCTTT.

This clonotype has more than one count but fewer than ten. This chain joins TRBV5-5 and TRBJ2-3; D is ambiguous. CDR1 SGHKS and CDR2 YYEKEE come from the germline V gene (reference sequence). This CDR3 contains 16 residues. The V end lost 4 bases, the J end lost 4 bases, and 19 bases lay between the germline ends. The CDR3 sequence: CASSPPVPGFPDTQYF. The CDR3 bases are TGTGCCAGCAGCCCCCCAGTCCCCGGATTTCCAGATACGCAGTATTTT. Variable domain in full (rest from reference TRBV5-5 and TRBJ2-3): DAGVTQSPTHLIKTRGQQVTLRCSPISGHKSVSWYQQVLGQGPQFIFQYYEKEERGRGNFPDRFSARQFPNYSSELNVNALLLGDSALYLCASSPPVPGFPDTQYFGPGTRLTVL.

This clonotype has more than one count but fewer than ten. The V gene is TRBV15, the J gene TRBJ2-3; 7 bases match TRBD1. V was clipped by 4 bases and J by 5 bases; unmatched bases: 6. CDR3 length equals 14 residues. Germline lookup yields CDR1 LNHNV and CDR2 YYDKDF (reference sequence). In DNA, the CDR3 is TGTGCCACCAGCACAGGGGGAACAGGAGATACGCAGTATTTT. It yields the protein CATSTGGTGDTQYF.

The chain is built from TRBV10-3 and TRBJ2-2; 7 bases are shared with TRBD2. Trimming cost V 7 bases and J 1 base; bases outside gene matches: 3. CDR3 length: 14 residues. The V gene's germline CDR1 is ENHRY and CDR2 SYGVKD. The CDR3 spells CAITPGGNTGELFF. DNA for the CDR3: TGTGCCATCACTCCGGGGGGGAACACCGGGGAGCTGTTTTTT.

The rearrangement links TRBV6-1 to TRBJ2-3; 7 positions agree with TRBD1. Germline V gene sequence: CDR1 MNHNS, CDR2 SASEGT. V was clipped by 6 bases and J by 0 bases; unmatched bases: 3. This CDR3 comprises 14 residues. CDR3 coding DNA: TGTGCCAGCAGGACAGGGCCCAGCACAGATACGCAGTATTTT. Encoded protein: CASRTGPSTDTQYF.

This clonotype was detected many times. The genes are TRBV12-3 or TRBV12-4 and TRBJ2-1; unclear D gene. Trimming removed 8 bases at V and 3 bases at J, with 14 bases between. CDR3 length: 14 residues. The CDR3: CASGWRSYYNEQFF. CDR3 sequence (DNA): TGTGCCAGCGGCTGGCGGTCCTACTACAATGAGCAGTTCTTC.

This clonotype was seen at least ten times. V usage is TRBV15 and J usage is TRBJ2-3; TRBD2 agrees at 7 bases. The germline V gene encodes CDR1 LNHNV and CDR2 YYDKDF (reference sequence). This CDR3 region has 15 residues. The trim removed 2 bases at V and 2 bases at J, leaving 4 bases unmatched. For the CDR3, the DNA is TGTGCCACCAGCAGACTAGCGGAGTCCACAGATACGCAGTATTTT. It codes for CATSRLAESTDTQYF. Together with reference TRBV15 and TRBJ2-3, the CDR3 gives the full variable domain: DAMVIQNPRYQVTQFGKPVTLSCSQTLNHNVMYWYQQKSSQAPKLLFHYYDKDFNNEADTPDNFQSRRPNTSFCFLDIRSPGLGDTAMYLCATSRLAESTDTQYFGPGTRLTVL.

This clonotype was found a few times. The V gene is TRBV11-2, the J gene TRBJ2-4; 7 bases fit TRBD1. J gave up 8 bases and V 0 bases, and 7 bases lay outside the gene matches. This CDR3 comprises 15 residues. CDR1 is SGHAT, CDR2 FQNNGV, per germline. The DNA of the CDR3 is TGTGCCAGCAGCTTAGACGCCGGGACAGTGGACATTCAGTACTTC. Its translation is CASSLDAGTVDIQYF.

The chain has TRBV12-3 or TRBV12-4 and TRBJ2-1; 10 bases match TRBD2. The CDR3 spans 15 residues. J was trimmed by 8 bases and V by 10 bases; bases with no gene match: 14. The CDR3 loop reads CAITPQRGGRDEQFF. The DNA for the CDR3 is TGTGCCATTACCCCCCAGCGGGGGGGCCGGGATGAGCAGTTCTTC.

This clonotype showed up just a few times. The chain recombines TRBV5-1 with TRBJ2-1; no reliable D call. Between the trimmed V and J ends, which lost 3 bases and 4 bases, there was a span of 8 bases. Germline V CDR1 and CDR2: SGHRS, YFSETQ. The CDR3 has 13 residues. CDR3 loop: CASSSQPYNEQFF. The DNA for the CDR3 is TGCGCCAGCAGCTCCCAGCCGTACAATGAGCAGTTCTTC.

This chain links TRBV6-1 with TRBJ1-6; a possible D gene is TRBD1 (6 bases). The germline V gene has CDR1 MNHNS and CDR2 SASEGT. The CDR3 sequence is 18 residues long. Trimming removed 8 bases at V and 5 bases at J, with 25 bases between. Written as DNA, the CDR3 is TGTGCCAGCCGCCTAGGGACAACCTCCCCCTTTGATAATTCACCCCTCCACTTT. It is translated as CASRLGTTSPFDNSPLHF.

At least ten counts were recorded for this clonotype. The rearrangement joins TRBV20-1 to TRBJ1-2, with no clear D. The germline V gene has CDR1 DFQATT and CDR2 SNEGSKA (reference sequence). V lost 0 bases and J lost 4, with 3 bases in between. This CDR3 spans 11 amino acids. CDR3 sequence reads: CSARDGYGYTF. DNA for the CDR3: TGCAGTGCTAGAGATGGCTATGGCTACACCTTC.

This clonotype was recorded a few times. The rearrangement links TRBV3-1 to TRBJ2-7; 7 positions agree with TRBD2. This CDR3 spans 13 amino acids. Germline values: CDR1 LGHDT, CDR2 YNNKEL (reference sequence). Trimming took 0 bases from V and 9 from J; bases not matched to a gene: 5. The CDR3 protein is CASSQEGAGLQYF. The CDR3 nucleotides read TGTGCCAGCAGCCAAGAGGGAGCGGGACTGCAGTACTTC.

In this sample, this clonotype turned up a few times. The CDR3 nucleotides read TGCAGTGCTAGACCTGGACAGTCTAATTCACCCCTCCACTTT. Translation gives CSARPGQSNSPLHF. The rearrangement uses TRBV20-1 and TRBJ1-6, with D possibly matching TRBD1 (6 bases). Germline loops: CDR1 DFQATT, CDR2 SNEGSKA (reference sequence). The CDR3 sequence is 14 residues long. V lost 2 bases and J lost 6, with 11 bases in between.

This clonotype was counted between two and nine times. J is TRBJ2-2 and V is TRBV4-1, with D maybe TRBD2 (8 bases). This CDR3 region has 18 residues. Germline V gene sequence: CDR1 MGHRA, CDR2 YSYEKL. Trimming cost V 0 bases and J 4 bases, with 18 bases left between them. The CDR3 here is CASSQDRGLAGFTGELFF. The CDR3 nucleotides read TGCGCCAGCAGCCAAGATAGGGGGCTAGCGGGCTTCACCGGGGAGCTGTTTTTT.

This clonotype was counted many times. V usage is TRBV2 and J usage is TRBJ2-1; 14 nucleotides match TRBD2. The V gene end was trimmed by 6 bases and the J gene end by 4 bases; junction bases not matched to a gene: 20. Germline V gives CDR1 SNHLY, CDR2 FYNNEI. The CDR3 contains 21 residues. The CDR3 sequence is CASRPRTWTSGRHLEYNEQFF. The DNA for the CDR3 is TGTGCCAGCAGGCCACGTACTTGGACTAGCGGGAGGCATCTCGAATACAATGAGCAGTTCTTC. The entire variable domain, with the rest obtained from reference TRBV2 and TRBJ2-1, is as follows: EPEVTQTPSHQVTQMGQEVILRCVPISNHLYFYWYRQILGQKVEFLVSFYNNEISEKSEIFDDQFSVERPDGSNFTLKIRSTKLEDSAMYFCASRPRTWTSGRHLEYNEQFFGPGTRLTVL.

The table lists this clonotype with a few counts. This chain links TRBV12-3 or TRBV12-4 with TRBJ1-5; D is unresolved. CDR3 length: 15 amino acids. The V gene lost 1 base and the J gene lost 3 bases, with 10 bases spanning the gap. The CDR3 sequence is CASSLGFATNQPQHF. CDR3 nucleotides: TGTGCCAGCAGTTTAGGTTTTGCCACCAATCAGCCCCAGCATTTT.

This clonotype has a count of ten or more. The rearrangement uses TRBV7-9 and TRBJ2-1; weak D call: TRBD1 (5 bases). Trimming left V 6 bases short and J 6 bases short, with 9 bases between. Germline V gene sequence: CDR1 SEHNR, CDR2 FQNEAQ (reference sequence). CDR3 size: 12 residues. The CDR3 sequence is CASSAQGNEQFF. Here the CDR3 DNA reads TGTGCCAGCAGTGCGCAGGGCAATGAGCAGTTCTTC.

This clonotype was recorded at least ten times. The chain employs TRBV5-1 and TRBJ1-1; D unclear. V lost 0 bases and J lost 0, with 6 bases in between. The CDR3 extends over 14 amino acids. The germline V gene encodes CDR1 SGHRS and CDR2 YFSETQ. CDR3 in DNA: TGCGCCAGCAGCTTGGGCAGCATGAACACTGAAGCTTTCTTT. This gives the protein CASSLGSMNTEAFF.

This clonotype was observed a few times. This rearrangement joins TRBV29-1 to TRBJ2-1; 8 positions agree with TRBD2. This CDR3 is built from 15 residues. Per germline, CDR1 SQVTM and CDR2 ANQGSEA. V shed 4 bases, J shed 9 bases, and the junction held 14 bases outside the gene matches. Written as DNA, the CDR3 is TGCAGCGTTGCGGCTAGCGGGCCCCTCCTTGGTGAGCAGTTCTTC. Translated, it gives CSVAASGPLLGEQFF.

A few counts support this clonotype. The rearrangement joins TRBV28 to TRBJ2-7; tentatively, D is TRBD1 or TRBD2 (5 bases each). V was trimmed by 3 bases and J by 3 bases, leaving 18 bases between them. The CDR3 contains 16 residues. The germline V gene has CDR1 MDHEN and CDR2 SYDVKM. The CDR3: CASSLGTGTYSYEQYF. DNA for the CDR3: TGTGCCAGCAGTTTGGGAACCGGGACGTATAGCTACGAGCAGTACTTC.

The chain is built from TRBV7-2 and TRBJ2-7; 9 bases are a match to TRBD1. The CDR3 is made up of 16 amino acids. V shed 5 bases and J 3 bases; nucleotides not matched to a gene: 11. Germline V gene data show CDR1 as SGHTA and CDR2 as FQGNSA. CDR3 bases: TGTGCCAGCAGCCGAAGAGGGACAGGGCCAGACTACGAGCAGTACGTC. This encodes CASSRRGTGPDYEQYV.

This clonotype was seen repeatedly, ten times or more. J is TRBJ1-6 and V is TRBV12-3 or TRBV12-4, with D hard to call. The CDR3 contains 15 residues. V gave up 1 base and J gave up 5 bases, with 9 bases separating them. DNA of the CDR3: TGTGCCAGCAGTTTAGGGGTGCGGGATAATTCACCCCTCCACTTT. Protein: CASSLGVRDNSPLHF.

V gene TRBV4-1 combines with J gene TRBJ2-7; TRBD1 or TRBD2 may be the D gene (6 bases each). This CDR3 is 17 amino acids long. V was pared by 4 bases and J by 4 bases, with 23 bases between. Germline V gene sequence: CDR1 MGHRA, CDR2 YSYEKL. CDR3 nucleotides: TGCGCCAGCAGCCCTGACCGGAGGGCAGGGGTTGGGTACGAGCAGTACGTC. Its translation: CASSPDRRAGVGYEQYV.

This clonotype was detected many times. V is TRBV2 and J is TRBJ2-7; D might be TRBD1 (6 bases). This CDR3 is built from 11 residues. The germline V and J ends were trimmed by 7 bases and 4 bases, with 8 bases remaining between them. Germline CDR1 is SNHLY and CDR2 is FYNNEI. CDR3 region: CASTGAYEQYV. Written as DNA, the CDR3 is TGTGCCAGCACAGGGGCTTACGAGCAGTACGTC.

This rearrangement joins TRBV25-1 to TRBJ2-1; 8 positions agree with TRBD1. Germline V gives CDR1 MGHDK, CDR2 SYGVNS. The CDR3 is made up of 15 amino acids. V lost 8 bases to trimming and J lost 3 bases; unmatched junction nucleotides: 9. The CDR3 spells CASQQTGALYNEQFF. The CDR3, as DNA: TGTGCCAGCCAACAGACAGGGGCCCTCTACAATGAGCAGTTCTTC.

V gene TRBV20-1 combines with J gene TRBJ2-7; 11 nucleotides match TRBD2. Germline-derived CDR1 and CDR2 are DFQATT and SNEGSKA (reference sequence). The V and J ends lost 4 bases and 5 bases, in that order; junction bases with no gene match: 7. The CDR3 consists of 14 residues. CDR3 DNA: TGCAGTGCTACCACTAGCGGGAGTATCAACGAGCAGTACTTC. This translates into CSATTSGSINEQYF.